The clone carrying this TCR beta chain was observed a single time. The junction shows a germline mismatch at one end, possibly a read error. Collection of ten milliliters of peripheral blood was performed for each donor. Through a sample-barcoded 5' primer and a J-beta primer mix, a second PCR was run for roughly 7 to 11 cycles. A 12-random-nucleotide template-switch adaptor tagged each cDNA molecule. The study obtained at least 2.5 million CDR3-containing paired-end reads from every sample. One entry per CDR3 protein results from TCRdb running MiXCR on the 5' RACE reads. The sample has about a million distinct CDR3 sequences, less than 45% seen once; the top ten hold about 12%. This CDR3 has 13 residues. Germline values: CDR1 SGHTA, CDR2 FQGNSA. These data originate in a study of blood T cells in healthy people across ages. At the level of the study: Template-switching capture recovered about one barcoded beta molecule per two T cells.

The receptor was isolated from a man aged 18 to 29 in good health. V usage is TRBV7-2 and J usage is TRBJ2-1; D is unclear. The sequencing input was blood. The DNA of the CDR3 is TGTGCCGGCAGCTTAGGAGAGGCGAATGAGCAGTTCTTC. Protein product: CAGSLGEANEQFF.